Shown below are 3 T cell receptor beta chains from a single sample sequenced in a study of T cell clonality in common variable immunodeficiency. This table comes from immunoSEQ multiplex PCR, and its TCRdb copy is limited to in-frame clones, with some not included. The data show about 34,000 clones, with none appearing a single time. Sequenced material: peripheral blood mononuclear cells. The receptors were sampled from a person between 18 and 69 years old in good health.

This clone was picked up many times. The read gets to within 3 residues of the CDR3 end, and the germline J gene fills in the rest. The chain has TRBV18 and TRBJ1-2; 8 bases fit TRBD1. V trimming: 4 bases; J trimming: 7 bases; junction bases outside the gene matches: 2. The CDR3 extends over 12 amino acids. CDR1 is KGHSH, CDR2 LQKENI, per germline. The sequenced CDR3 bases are TGTGCCAGCTCACAGGACAGGGCTGGC. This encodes CASSQDRAG. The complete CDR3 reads CASSQDRAGYTF.

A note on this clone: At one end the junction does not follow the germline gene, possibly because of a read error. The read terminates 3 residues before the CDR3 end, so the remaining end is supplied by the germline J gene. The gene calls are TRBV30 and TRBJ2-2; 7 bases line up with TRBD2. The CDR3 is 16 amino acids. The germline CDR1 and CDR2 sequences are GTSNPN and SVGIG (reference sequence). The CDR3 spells CAERSGARRNTEELFF. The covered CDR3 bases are TGTGCGGAAAGGAGCGGGGCACGGAGGAACACCGAGGAG.

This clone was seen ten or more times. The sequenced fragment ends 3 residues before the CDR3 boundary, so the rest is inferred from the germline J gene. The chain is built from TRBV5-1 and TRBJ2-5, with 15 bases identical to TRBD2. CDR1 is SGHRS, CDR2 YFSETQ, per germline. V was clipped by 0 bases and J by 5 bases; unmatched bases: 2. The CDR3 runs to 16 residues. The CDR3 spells CASSLGTSGGDETQYF. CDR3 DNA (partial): TGCGCCAGCAGCTTGGGGACTAGCGGGGGGGATGAGACC.